A single T cell receptor beta chain is shown here with its context. This sample was taken from a study of tumor-infiltrating lymphocytes in primary liver carcinoma. The authors took blood RNA from unsorted whole blood and also extracted germline DNA. The V gene's germline CDR1 is MNHNY and CDR2 SVGAGI (reference sequence). V dropped 4 bases and J dropped 4; count of bases not matched to a gene: 5. The CDR3 runs 14 residues. Making TCR beta cDNA involved roughly 0.55 ug total RNA and a constant-region primer. Three rounds of nested multiplex PCR with slightly modified ARM-PCR produced TCR beta libraries. Researchers ran the first two PCR rounds for roughly 11 cycles each with TRBV1-TRBV30 forward primers and a C-beta reverse primer. From the multiplex PCR reads, TCRdb called clonotypes with MiXCR, one entry per CDR3 protein. The data show about 180,000 distinct CDR3 sequences, about 60% seen once.

The sequenced sample consisted of peripheral blood. The sequence was collected from a man aged 35 to 55 with primary liver carcinoma and hepatitis B virus infection. The rearrangement links TRBV6-6 to TRBJ1-1; 8 bases map to TRBD1. This CDR3 is CASSLTGGRTEAFF. Written as DNA, the CDR3 is TGTGCCAGCAGTTTAACAGGGGGTCGCACTGAAGCTTTCTTT.